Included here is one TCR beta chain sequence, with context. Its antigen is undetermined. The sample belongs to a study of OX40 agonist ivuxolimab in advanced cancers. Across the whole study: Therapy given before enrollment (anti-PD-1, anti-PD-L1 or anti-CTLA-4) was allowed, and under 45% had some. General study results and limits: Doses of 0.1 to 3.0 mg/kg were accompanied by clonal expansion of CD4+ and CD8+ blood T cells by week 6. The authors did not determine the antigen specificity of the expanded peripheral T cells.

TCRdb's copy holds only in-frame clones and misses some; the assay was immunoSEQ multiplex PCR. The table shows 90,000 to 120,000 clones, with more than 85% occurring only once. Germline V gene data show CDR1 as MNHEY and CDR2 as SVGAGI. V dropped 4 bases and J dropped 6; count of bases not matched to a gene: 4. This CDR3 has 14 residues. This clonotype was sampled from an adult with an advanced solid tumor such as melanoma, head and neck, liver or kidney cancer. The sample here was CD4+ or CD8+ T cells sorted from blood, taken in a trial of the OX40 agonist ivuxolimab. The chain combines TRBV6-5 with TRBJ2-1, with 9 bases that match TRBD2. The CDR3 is CASSWREGPNEQFF. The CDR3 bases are TGTGCCAGCAGTTGGCGGGAGGGTCCCAATGAGCAGTTCTTC.